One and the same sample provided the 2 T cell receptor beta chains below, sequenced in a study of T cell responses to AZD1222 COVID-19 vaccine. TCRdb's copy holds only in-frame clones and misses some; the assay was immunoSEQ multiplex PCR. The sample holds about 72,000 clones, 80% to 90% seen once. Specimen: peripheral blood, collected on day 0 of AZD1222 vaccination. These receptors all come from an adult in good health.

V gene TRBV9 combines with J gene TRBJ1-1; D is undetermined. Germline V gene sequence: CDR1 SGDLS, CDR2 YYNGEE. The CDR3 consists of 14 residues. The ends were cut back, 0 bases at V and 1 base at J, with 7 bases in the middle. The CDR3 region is CASSVEDGNTEAFF. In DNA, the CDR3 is TGTGCCAGCAGCGTAGAAGACGGGAACACTGAAGCTTTCTTT.

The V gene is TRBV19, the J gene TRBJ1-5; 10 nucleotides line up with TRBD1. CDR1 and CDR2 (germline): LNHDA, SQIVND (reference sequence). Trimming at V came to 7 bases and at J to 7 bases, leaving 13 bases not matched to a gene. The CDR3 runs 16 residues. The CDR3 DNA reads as TGTGCCAGTACCCGGACAGGGGGGGCCCACCGCCAGCCCCAGCATTTT. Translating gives CASTRTGGAHRQPQHF.